The T cell receptor (beta chain) under discussion was sequenced for a study of tumor-infiltrating T cells and Merkel cell polyomavirus listed by TCRdb under 2017. Context from the whole study: In Merkel cell carcinoma patients, the study examined CD8+ T cells specific for the Merkel cell polyomavirus KLL epitope. Disease stage at presentation varied among the patients, and patient follow-up lasted a median of 2.7 years, ranging from about 1.1 to 6.0 years. Varied, non-standardized therapies, including chemotherapy, radiation and immunotherapies, were received by the patients. TRB sequencing was performed on KLL-tetramer-sorted cells from blood or tumor-infiltrating lymphocytes in about 15 samples, as well as on roughly twelve matched whole-tumor samples. Most of the whole-tumor samples were 25-micron curls sectioned from formalin-fixed, paraffin-embedded tissue blocks. Of all the tumor samples in the study, one was a frozen nodal tumor digest and another was a flash-frozen core biopsy of a metastasis. Broad study findings and their caveats: KLL-specific TRB repertoires proved diverse and largely private: among nearly 400 unique sequences, only one clonotype was public, and a couple of patients shared that clonotype. Significantly improved MCC-specific survival was associated with a higher intratumoral fraction of KLL-specific T cells (roughly 1.9-20% versus roughly 0-0.15%). The small sample size of the study (n of about eleven patients) is recognized as a limitation. Because the study covered only a single viral epitope, T cells targeting other Merkel cell polyomavirus epitopes were not captured. A significant MCC-specific survival advantage (P = 0.0051) was associated with tumors having more unique KLL-specific clonotypes (roughly 5-108 vs 0-3).

CDR1 and CDR2 were assigned from the germline V gene as MNHEY and SVGAGI. V sheds 7 bases and J sheds 4 bases, leaving 14 bases between their ends. From its cysteine to its phenylalanine, the CDR3 spans 13 amino acids. Only the CDR3 region is kept as DNA, spanning 39 bases read in frame from base 1. A remark on this clone: Its antigen has not been determined. Per-nucleotide qualities are absent, and no much larger clonotype sits a single base away.

Library prep was done by the immunoSEQ multiplex PCR assay. Adaptive Biotechnologies (Seattle, WA) carried out the genomic DNA extraction, TRB sequencing and normalization. The paper's processing steps were these. Clonality was calculated as one minus the Shannon entropy of productive TRB sequences, normalized by log2 of unique productive sequences. To identify KLL-specific clonotypes in tumors, TCRbeta CDR3 amino acid sequences were matched against the sequences from the tetramer-sorted sample of each patient. Sourced from immuneACCESS, this table was stored by TCRdb with only in-frame sequences that have V and J called. A share of the clones is absent; for the studies checked, an unresolved V gene accounts for under half, and the remainder has no known explanation. The DNA gave D and trimming, while V, J and clone size come from that table. In this sample the table shows under 30,000 clones, about 90% of which occur a single time. About 2.9% of the sample is in the top ten clones.

Robust positive staining for Merkel cell polyomavirus Large T antigen was observed by immunohistochemistry in the tumors of all patients. Some eleven Merkel cell carcinoma patients were included, each with robust KLL-tetramer+ populations (above 0.04% of CD8+ T cells) in blood and/or cultured TIL. All patients were identified as Caucasian, and a median age of roughly 65 years (range about 50 to 85 years) was recorded. Lymph node tumors were analyzed for patients with unknown primaries presenting with nodal disease, or where primary tissue was insufficient. This clonotype was obtained from a man aged 50-59 years with Merkel cell carcinoma. The chain employs TRBV6-5 and TRBJ2-7; TRBD1 is a possible D gene, resting on 6 matching bases. The sample was lymph node tissue. The DNA sequence is given as TGTGCCAGCAATGGGGGCGCCAGTTACGAGCAGTACTTC. It codes for CASNGGASYEQYF.